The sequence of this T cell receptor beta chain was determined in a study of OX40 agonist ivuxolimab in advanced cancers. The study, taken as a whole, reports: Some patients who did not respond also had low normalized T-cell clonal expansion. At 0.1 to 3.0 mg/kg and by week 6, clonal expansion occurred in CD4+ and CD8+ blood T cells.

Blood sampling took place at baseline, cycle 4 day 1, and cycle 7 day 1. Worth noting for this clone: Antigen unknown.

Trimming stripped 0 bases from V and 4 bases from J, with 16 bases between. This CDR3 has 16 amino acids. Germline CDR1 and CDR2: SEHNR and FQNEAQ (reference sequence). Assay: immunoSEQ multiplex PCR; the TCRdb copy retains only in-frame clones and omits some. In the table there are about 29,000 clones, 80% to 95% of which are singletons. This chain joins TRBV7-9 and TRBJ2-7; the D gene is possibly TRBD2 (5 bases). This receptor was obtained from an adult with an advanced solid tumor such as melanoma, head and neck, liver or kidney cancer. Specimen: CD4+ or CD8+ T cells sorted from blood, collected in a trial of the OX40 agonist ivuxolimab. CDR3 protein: CASSLARGIGGYEQYF. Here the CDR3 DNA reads TGTGCCAGCAGCTTAGCGCGAGGAATTGGAGGTTACGAGCAGTACTTC.